The 5 T cell receptor beta chains listed next were all sequenced from one sample in a study of cytomegalovirus exposure and HLA in healthy donors. 13 Jbeta primers and 60 Vbeta primers were used for the PCR. Libraries were prepared by immunoSEQ multiplex PCR; TCRdb keeps only in-frame clonotypes and omits some of them. This sample has fewer than 200,000 clones, with 80% to 90% found just once. The specimen was PBMCs. The receptor set was obtained from a woman aged 18 to 35 in good health and CMV-seronegative.

This chain links TRBV27 with TRBJ2-5; a possible D gene is TRBD2 (5 bases). The closer fit of TRBJ2-7 to the DNA end suggests the J call may be wrong. CDR3 length: 14 amino acids. The germline CDR1 and CDR2 sequences are MNHEY and SMNVEV (reference sequence). The CDR3 reads CASSSAGLSYEQYF. For the CDR3, the DNA is TGTGCCAGCAGTTCCGCGGGCCTCTCCTACGAGCAGTACTTC.

CDR3 coding DNA: TGCGCCAGCAGCCGAGGCGGACTAGCGGGAATCACAGATACGCAGTATTTT. Translated, it gives CASSRGGLAGITDTQYF. The rearrangement joins TRBV4-1 to TRBJ2-3, with TRBD2 identical over 12 bases. The CDR3 is 17 residues long. V was pared by 4 bases and J by 2 bases, with 7 bases of the junction left unmatched. Germline CDR1 MGHRA, CDR2 YSYEKL.

The J gene is TRBJ2-7, the V gene TRBV4-1; tentative D call: TRBD2 (5 bases). V lost 3 bases to trimming and J lost 5 bases, with 11 bases between them. Germline V gene lookup returns CDR1 MGHRA and CDR2 YSYEKL. The CDR3 runs 13 residues. DNA of the CDR3: TGCGCCAGCAGCCACCGAGAGGGCGACGAGCAGTACTTC. It is translated as CASSHREGDEQYF.

The V and J genes are TRBV14 and TRBJ1-2; 7 nucleotides line up with TRBD1. Looked up from germline, CDR1 is SGHDN and CDR2 is FVKESK. Losses at the gene ends were 0 bases for V and 8 bases for J; bases not matched to a gene: 21. The CDR3 loop spans 19 amino acids. The CDR3 is CASSQDLGGQGQKRRGYTF. The CDR3 DNA reads TGTGCCAGCAGCCAAGACCTTGGAGGCCAGGGACAGAAAAGGAGGGGCTACACCTTC.

This chain connects TRBV27 to TRBJ2-5; D may be TRBD2 (6 bases). Trimming removed 5 bases at V and 2 bases at J, with 12 bases between. Looked up from germline, CDR1 is MNHEY and CDR2 is SMNVEV (reference sequence). The CDR3 is 14 amino acids. The CDR3 sequence: CASSALARQETQYF. DNA of the CDR3: TGTGCCAGCAGTGCCCTAGCGCGGCAAGAGACCCAGTACTTC.